The 9 T cell receptor beta chains presented below share a single source sample, sequenced in a study of shared clonotypes between healthy human individuals. Profiling relied on immunoSEQ multiplex PCR, and the TCRdb table lists in-frame clones only, not all of them. The sample yields approximately 2.3 million clones, approximately 95% seen once. The sequenced material came from naive CD4+ T cells from PBMCs. The subset: CD45RA+ positively selected. Receptors originate from a man aged 18 to 35 in good health. Some clones in this sample may be carry-over from other donors' samples.

The rearrangement joins TRBV6-6 to TRBJ1-1; 7 bases are a match to TRBD1. The trim removed 2 bases at V and 5 bases at J, leaving 2 bases unmatched. The CDR3 runs to 13 residues. The germline V gene encodes CDR1 MNHNY and CDR2 SVGAGI (reference sequence). The DNA for the CDR3 is TGTGCCAGCAGTTACGGACAGGTGACTGAAGCTTTCTTT. Its translation is CASSYGQVTEAFF.

This sequence joins TRBV4-1 and TRBJ2-1; 9 bases map to TRBD2. Unmatched junction bases numbered 8, after V lost 4 bases and J lost 7 bases. CDR3 size: 15 residues. Per germline, CDR1 MGHRA and CDR2 YSYEKL. CDR3 sequence (DNA): TGCGCCAGCAGCCCGATAGCGGGAGTGGGAAATGAGCAGTTCTTC. Protein sequence: CASSPIAGVGNEQFF.

V gene TRBV5-1 combines with J gene TRBJ2-3; D is possibly TRBD2 (6 bases). Per germline, CDR1 SGHRS and CDR2 YFSETQ. The V end was cut by 4 bases, the J end by 2 bases, with 14 bases between. The CDR3 contains 15 residues. CDR3 bases: TGCGCCAGCAGCGTTCCCGGGAGTAACACAGATACGCAGTATTTT. This sequence encodes CASSVPGSNTDTQYF.

The chain has TRBV5-1 and TRBJ1-2, with D tentatively TRBD1 (5 bases). Between the trimmed V and J ends, which lost 9 bases and 7 bases, there was a span of 19 bases. The CDR3 loop spans 13 amino acids. Germline V lookup: CDR1 SGHRS, CDR2 YFSETQ. CDR3 region: CATATDGGGGYTF. In DNA, the CDR3 is TGCGCCACCGCCACCGATGGGGGAGGTGGCTACACCTTC.

The V call is TRBV6-1, the J call TRBJ1-6; D gene uncertain. From germline, CDR1 is MNHNS and CDR2 SASEGT. V was cut by 11 bases and J by 4 bases, with 12 bases left in between. The CDR3 runs to 13 residues. This chain's CDR3 is CACGREYNSPLHF. For the CDR3, the DNA is TGTGCCTGCGGACGGGAGTATAATTCACCCCTCCACTTT.

The J gene is TRBJ2-3, the V gene TRBV28, with D uncertain. This CDR3 region has 14 residues. V was cut by 6 bases and J by 1 base, with 11 bases left in between. Germline assignment: CDR1 MDHEN and CDR2 SYDVKM. In DNA, the CDR3 is TGTGCCAGCAGCCATCGTTCTGGCACAGATACGCAGTATTTT. Its translation is CASSHRSGTDTQYF. Combining the CDR3 with reference TRBV28 and TRBJ2-3 gives the whole variable domain DVKVTQSSRYLVKRTGEKVFLECVQDMDHENMFWYRQDPGLGLRLIYFSYDVKMKEKGDIPEGYSVSREKKERFSLILESASTNQTSMYLCASSHRSGTDTQYFGPGTRLTVL.

The chain employs TRBV7-9 and TRBJ1-4; 7 positions agree with TRBD1. This CDR3 has 17 residues. V shed 5 bases and J 3 bases; nucleotides not matched to a gene: 12. Germline loops: CDR1 SEHNR, CDR2 FQNEAQ (reference sequence). CDR3 sequence reads: CASSLGKGALPNEKLFF. CDR3 DNA: TGTGCCAGCAGCCTAGGGAAGGGGGCGCTTCCTAATGAAAAACTGTTTTTT.

The chain employs TRBV5-6 and TRBJ2-1, with TRBD1 identical over 9 bases. Losses at the gene ends were 3 bases for V and 3 bases for J; bases not matched to a gene: 10. CDR3 size: 17 residues. In germline, CDR1 is SGHDT, CDR2 YYEEEE. CDR3 nucleotide sequence: TGTGCCAGCAGCTCTGGACGTCGACAGGGGGTCTACAATGAGCAGTTCTTC. The encoded protein is CASSSGRRQGVYNEQFF.

The chain is built from TRBV5-1 and TRBJ2-5; tentative D call: TRBD2 (6 bases). The germline gives CDR1 SGHRS, CDR2 YFSETQ. The CDR3 spans 14 residues. Trimming shortened V by 3 bases and J by 5 bases, and 14 bases separated the two germline ends. CDR3 in amino acids: CASSWAIGSETQYF. The CDR3 DNA follows: TGCGCCAGCAGCTGGGCGATCGGGAGTGAGACCCAGTACTTC.